The T cell receptor (beta chain) described here comes from a study of cytomegalovirus exposure and HLA in healthy donors. CDR1 is SGHRS and CDR2 is YFSETQ in the germline V gene. The V end was cut by 1 base, the J end by 1 base, with 12 bases between. The CDR3 loop spans 15 amino acids. A multiplex PCR was run with 60 Vbeta primers and 13 Jbeta primers. The table came from immunoSEQ multiplex PCR; TCRdb's copy has only in-frame clones and leaves some out. The sample lists approximately 150,000 clones, approximately 81% occurring once. This chain joins TRBV5-1 and TRBJ2-7, with a tentative D call TRBD2 (6 bases). This TCR came from a woman aged 25 to 39 in good health and CMV-seropositive. The sequenced sample was PBMCs. This CDR3 is CASSLNAGTSYEQYF. CDR3 DNA: TGCGCCAGCAGCTTGAACGCGGGGACGTCCTACGAGCAGTACTTC.